This T cell receptor beta chain is drawn from a study of early T cells in non-severe SARS-CoV-2 infection. About the study: Chains were not paired, and sequencing was done on bulk RNA from unsorted whole blood.

This CDR3 contains 13 residues. Trimming pared 2 bases from V and 4 bases from J, leaving 8 bases between. Looked up from germline, CDR1 is LNHDA and CDR2 is SQIVND (reference sequence). Regarding this clonotype: Its antigen is not known.

Study results and limitations: Using VDJdb, the matching emphasized anti-spike CD8 responses while missing private and CD4 specificities.

Individual cDNA molecules were tagged with unique molecular identifiers. TCRdb processed the 5' RACE reads anew with MiXCR; each CDR3 protein has one entry. This sample has 65,000 to 80,000 distinct CDR3 sequences; about 11% occur once, and the top ten carry 4.7%. What was sequenced was whole blood. The receptor's source is an adult who was a healthcare worker with PCR-confirmed SARS-CoV-2 infection or an uninfected control (not recorded which). The rearrangement joins TRBV19 to TRBJ2-5; D is undetermined. The CDR3 coding sequence is TGTGCCAGTAGTATATCCGACATAGAGACCCAGTACTTC. Translating gives CASSISDIETQYF.